The rows below give T cell receptor beta chains drawn from one sample of a study of shared clonotypes between healthy human individuals. The assay was immunoSEQ multiplex PCR, and TCRdb's table has in-frame clones only and misses some. The data contain 2,100,000 or so clones, almost 96% of them singletons. What was sequenced was naive CD4+ T cells sorted from blood. The receptor set was obtained from a man younger than 35 in good health. CDR3s include the opening cysteine and the closing phenylalanine or tryptophan. A D gene is named only where the DNA matches it firmly. The size entry is marked missing in some rows and otherwise reads once, few, many or a size class.

TRBJ2-2 | TRBV4-1 | NA | TRBD2 | CASSRLAGGNTGELFF | TGCGCCAGCAGCCGACTAGCGGGGGGGAACACCGGGGAGCTGTTTTTT
TRBJ1-1 | TRBV6-5 | NA | TRBD1 | CASSPFGTGNTEAFF | TGTGCCAGCAGTCCCTTCGGGACAGGGAACACTGAAGCTTTCTTT
TRBJ2-5 | TRBV18 | NA | TRBD1 | CASSPPTGQETQYF | TGTGCCAGCTCACCACCGACAGGGCAAGAGACCCAGTACTTC
TRBJ2-1 | TRBV7-8 | NA | NA | CASSTSQGDEQFF | TGTGCCAGCAGCACATCCCAAGGGGATGAGCAGTTCTTC
TRBJ2-6 | TRBV5-1 | NA | NA | CASSGTTSGANVLTF | TGCGCCAGCTCCGGGACAACCTCTGGGGCCAACGTCCTGACTTTC
TRBJ1-5 | TRBV4-3 | NA | NA | CASSQDLGPRSNQPQHF | TGCGCCAGCAGCCAAGATCTCGGGCCAAGGTCGAATCAGCCCCAGCATTTT
TRBJ1-2 | TRBV30 | NA | NA | CAWSPPEGYTF | TGTGCCTGGAGTCCGCCCGAGGGCTACACCTTC
TRBJ2-3 | TRBV5-1 | NA | NA | CASGLSGLFTDTQYF | TGCGCCAGCGGTCTTAGCGGCCTATTCACAGATACGCAGTATTTT
TRBJ2-3 | TRBV4-1 | NA | NA | CASSHDAVGRGTDTQYF | TGCGCCAGCAGCCACGACGCGGTAGGGCGAGGCACAGATACGCAGTATTTT
TRBJ2-1 | TRBV25-1 | NA | TRBD2 | CASRTAGVIDNEQFF | TGTGCCAGCAGAACAGCGGGAGTCATTGACAATGAGCAGTTCTTC
TRBJ2-7 | TRBV18 | NA | TRBD2 | CASSPTSGYSSYEQYF | TGTGCCAGCTCCCCGACTAGCGGGTACTCTTCCTACGAGCAGTACTTC
TRBJ1-1 | TRBV11-2 | NA | NA | CASSLVDTNTEAFF | TGTGCCAGCAGCTTAGTAGACACGAACACTGAAGCTTTCTTT
TRBJ2-5 | TRBV5-1 | NA | NA | CASSSQEGREATQYF | TGCGCCAGCAGCTCCCAGGAGGGGCGGGAAGCGACCCAGTACTTC
TRBJ1-1 | TRBV29-1 | NA | NA | CIAVRDMNTEAFF | TGCATCGCAGTTCGGGACATGAACACTGAAGCTTTCTTT
TRBJ2-5 | TRBV5-5 | NA | TRBD2 | CASSLSLAEETQYF | TGTGCCAGCAGCTTGTCGCTAGCGGAAGAGACCCAGTACTTC
TRBJ2-7 | TRBV5-6 | NA | TRBD1 | CASSSGTGLYEQYF | TGTGCCAGCAGCTCCGGGACAGGCCTTTACGAGCAGTACTTC
TRBJ2-3 | TRBV5-1 | NA | NA | CASSLRVVSDTQYF | TGCGCCAGCAGCCTCCGGGTGGTATCAGATACGCAGTATTTT
TRBJ2-5 | TRBV6-1 | NA | NA | CASSEARGRRTQYF | TGTGCCAGCAGTGAAGCGCGAGGCCGGAGGACCCAGTACTTC
TRBJ1-1 | TRBV10-3 | NA | TRBD1 | CAISTGGLNTEAFF | TGTGCCATCAGCACAGGGGGACTGAACACTGAAGCTTTCTTT
TRBJ2-7 | TRBV27 | NA | NA | CASTPTSGEQYF | TGTGCCAGCACCCCGACATCGGGCGAGCAGTACTTC
TRBJ1-1 | TRBV7-2 | NA | TRBD1 | CASSVTGGTTEAFF | TGTGCCAGCAGCGTGACAGGGGGGACAACTGAAGCTTTCTTT
TRBJ1-1 | TRBV5-1 | NA | NA | CASSALNRGTEAFF | TGCGCCAGCAGCGCCCTAAACCGTGGGACTGAAGCTTTCTTT
TRBJ2-3 | TRBV4-3 | NA | NA | CASSQDRVLGTDTQYF | TGCGCCAGCAGCCAAGATCGGGTGTTGGGTACCGATACGCAGTATTTT
TRBJ2-3 | TRBV5-4 | NA | TRBD1 | CASSTTGTDTQYF | TGTGCCAGCAGCACGACAGGGACAGATACGCAGTATTTT
TRBJ2-1 | TRBV6-1 | NA | TRBD1 | CASSERRQGTLYEQFF | TGTGCCAGCAGTGAACGTCGACAGGGGACCCTCTACGAGCAGTTCTTC
TRBJ2-7 | TRBV6-6 | NA | NA | CASSYLPDRFEQYF | TGTGCCAGCAGTTACCTCCCCGACAGGTTCGAGCAGTACTTC
TRBJ2-5 | TRBV5-4 | NA | NA | CASSPTGRETQYF | TGTGCCAGCAGCCCAACAGGAAGGGAGACCCAGTACTTC
TRBJ1-2 | TRBV27 | NA | NA | CASSLGGKGYTF | TGTGCCAGCAGTTTAGGTGGAAAAGGCTACACCTTC
TRBJ1-5 | TRBV5-1 | NA | NA | CASSLSPDQPQHF | TGCGCCAGCAGCTTATCTCCCGATCAGCCCCAGCATTTT
TRBJ1-4 | TRBV7-9 | NA | NA | CASSLRQATNEKLFF | TGTGCCAGCAGCTTACGGCAGGCAACTAATGAAAAACTGTTTTTT
TRBJ2-7 | TRBV21-1 | NA | NA | CASSKEAEQYF | TGTGCCAGCAGCAAAGAGGCCGAGCAGTACTTC
TRBJ1-2 | TRBV29-1 | NA | TRBD1 | CSVHRGRRGYTF | TGCAGCGTGCACAGGGGGCGCAGGGGCTACACCTTC
TRBJ1-1 | TRBV29-1 | NA | TRBD1 | CSGVTGGTEAFF | TGCAGCGGAGTTACAGGGGGCACTGAAGCTTTCTTT
TRBJ1-3 | TRBV6-1 | NA | NA | CASSEEGSRGNTIYF | TGTGCCAGCAGTGAAGAAGGCAGCCGTGGAAACACCATATATTTT
TRBJ1-2 | TRBV6-1 | NA | TRBD1 | CASRGTGDVGYGYTF | TGTGCCAGCAGGGGGACAGGGGACGTGGGGTATGGCTACACCTTC
TRBJ2-5 | TRBV6-6 | NA | TRBD1 | CASSFPGGAETQYF | TGTGCCAGCAGTTTCCCAGGGGGCGCGGAGACCCAGTACTTC
TRBJ2-3 | TRBV5-4 | NA | TRBD2 | CASSLGVAGGADTQYF | TGTGCCAGCAGCTTGGGAGTAGCGGGGGGGGCAGATACGCAGTATTTT
TRBJ2-7 | TRBV2 | NA | TRBD2 | CASLLAGPSSYEQYF | TGTGCCAGCCTCCTAGCGGGACCCTCCTCCTACGAGCAGTACTTC
TRBJ2-3 | TRBV30 | NA | NA | CAWSVLGRGRATDTQYF | TGTGCCTGGAGTGTACTGGGTAGGGGAAGGGCCACAGATACGCAGTATTTT
TRBJ2-7 | TRBV19 | NA | NA | CASSPRVHYEQYF | TGTGCCAGTAGTCCTCGGGTCCATTACGAGCAGTACTTC
TRBJ2-2 | TRBV11-3 | NA | NA | CASSLGQRTGELFF | TGTGCCAGCAGCTTAGGGCAGCGCACCGGGGAGCTGTTTTTT
TRBJ1-4 | TRBV5-1 | NA | NA | CASSKEGGNEKLFF | TGCGCCAGCAGCAAGGAAGGGGGTAATGAAAAACTGTTTTTT
TRBJ2-5 | TRBV5-1 | NA | TRBD1 | CASSPGQGQETQYF | TGCGCCAGCAGCCCTGGACAGGGTCAGGAGACCCAGTACTTC
TRBJ2-7 | TRBV7-6 | NA | TRBD2 | CASRLRLAGAGEQYF | TGTGCCAGCAGGCTGAGACTAGCGGGAGCCGGGGAGCAGTACTTC
TRBJ2-7 | TRBV19 | few | NA | CASRESDF | TGTGCCAGTAGGGAATCGGACTTC
TRBJ1-2 | TRBV2 | NA | TRBD1 | CASSEGDRDYGYTF | TGTGCCAGCAGTGAAGGAGACAGGGACTATGGCTACACCTTC
TRBJ2-2 | TRBV18 | NA | NA | CASSPPGTGELFF | TGTGCCAGCTCACCACCGGGTACCGGGGAGCTGTTTTTT
TRBJ1-2 | TRBV5-4 | NA | NA | CASRTRDGNYGYTF | TGTGCCAGCAGGACAAGGGACGGCAACTATGGCTACACCTTC
TRBJ2-2 | TRBV18 | once | NA | CASSPLRGSGELFF | TGTGCCAGCTCACCACTCCGCGGGTCCGGGGAGCTGTTTTTT
TRBJ2-7 | TRBV28 | NA | NA | CASSLTPPYEQYF | TGTGCCAGCAGCCTGACACCCCCCTACGAGCAGTACTTC
TRBJ1-4 | TRBV28 | NA | TRBD1 | CASSLVGDRGSEKLFF | TGTGCCAGCAGTTTGGTCGGTGACAGGGGTAGTGAAAAACTGTTTTTT
TRBJ2-2 | TRBV6-6 | NA | NA | CASSGGTGELFF | TGTGCCAGCAGTGGGGGCACCGGGGAGCTGTTTTTT
TRBJ1-1 | TRBV5-1 | NA | NA | CASSYASAVWNTEAFF | TGCGCCAGCAGCTACGCGTCGGCGGTGTGGAACACTGAAGCTTTCTTT
TRBJ2-2 | TRBV7-8 | NA | NA | CASSQPNVGELFF | TGTGCCAGCAGCCAGCCTAACGTCGGGGAGCTGTTTTTT
TRBJ2-2 | TRBV10-1 | once | NA | CASSSGQMGGTGELFF | TGCGCCAGCAGTTCTGGCCAGATGGGAGGAACCGGGGAGCTGTTTTTT